This T cell receptor (beta chain) came from a study of yellow fever vaccine responses in identical twins. Study results and caveats: Convergence reportedly seemed to mark part of the twins' vaccine T cell response, with personalization marking the rest.

TCRdb analysed the RT-PCR reads with MiXCR anew, one entry per CDR3 protein. The sample lists 14,000 or so distinct CDR3 sequences; 70% to 85% were seen once. The J segment lost 4 bases and the V segment lost 3 bases, leaving 8 bases of the junction unmatched. The CDR3 runs to 15 residues. The V gene's germline CDR1 is SNHLY and CDR2 FYNNEI. A single count supports this clonotype. Its cognate antigen is unknown. J is TRBJ1-1 and V is TRBV2; TRBD1 agrees at 7 bases. This sequence originates from a woman younger than 35 who received the yellow fever vaccine. This material consisted of T cells from blood (PBMCs), unsorted or a sorted subset (not recorded which), taken before or after yellow fever vaccination (not recorded which). CDR3 sequence (DNA): TGTGCCAGCAGTGATTGGAGGGGGCCGCGCACTGAAGCTTTCTTT. Translation: CASSDWRGPRTEAFF.